This is a list of T cell receptor beta chains from one sample in a study of T-cell reconstitution after alpha-beta-depleted transplantation in children. From the PCR reads, TCRdb called clonotypes with MiXCR, one entry per CDR3 protein. The table lists about 300,000 distinct CDR3 sequences, about a tenth of them singletons. The sequencing here drew on PBMCs, taken before TCRalphabeta/CD19-depleted stem cell transplant. Receptors were obtained from a boy younger than two with acute myeloid leukemia, due to receive a stem cell transplant. CDR3s include the opening cysteine and the closing phenylalanine or tryptophan. The D gene is left open where the match is weak. Part of the rows lack a size; the others show once, few, many or a class for expanded clones.

CDR3: CASSLLQGMMGEAFF
DNA: TGCGCCAGCAGCTTGCTACAGGGGATGATGGGTGAAGCTTTCTTT
J: TRBJ1-1
D: TRBD1
V: TRBV5-1
size: many

CDR3: CASSVGDYTNEKLFF
DNA: TGTGCCAGCAGCGTGGGGGACTACACAAATGAAAAACTGTTTTTT
J: TRBJ1-4
D: NA
V: TRBV7-9
size: many

CDR3: CASSLADEAFF
DNA: TGCGCCAGCAGCTTGGCAGATGAAGCTTTCTTT
J: TRBJ1-1
D: NA
V: TRBV5-1
size: many

CDR3: CASTLQGAFETQYF
DNA: TGTGCCAGCACCCTGCAGGGGGCTTTCGAGACCCAGTACTTC
J: TRBJ2-5
D: TRBD1
V: TRBV12-3/TRBV12-4
size: many

CDR3: CASSLSAAFPPLHF
DNA: TGTGCCAGCAGTTTATCGGCCGCTTTCCCACCCCTCCACTTT
J: TRBJ1-6
D: NA
V: TRBV27
size: many

CDR3: CASSLAPSEKLFF
DNA: TGTGCCAGCAGCTTAGCGCCGAGTGAAAAACTGTTTTTT
J: TRBJ1-4
D: NA
V: TRBV7-9
size: many

CDR3: CSARDYSGRAVDEQFF
DNA: TGCAGTGCTAGAGACTATAGCGGGAGGGCCGTCGATGAGCAGTTCTTC
J: TRBJ2-1
D: TRBD2
V: TRBV20-1
size: many

CDR3: CASKGRGGHGDTQYF
DNA: TGCGCCAGCAAGGGGCGGGGGGGCCATGGTGATACGCAGTATTTT
J: TRBJ2-3
D: TRBD2
V: TRBV5-1
size: NA

CDR3: CASRTGARDNERLFF
DNA: TGTGCCAGTAGAACGGGCGCGCGAGATAATGAAAGACTGTTTTTT
J: TRBJ1-4
D: NA
V: TRBV19
size: once

CDR3: CAIRRLAGGYEQYF
DNA: TGTGCCATCAGGAGACTAGCGGGGGGCTACGAGCAGTACTTC
J: TRBJ2-7
D: TRBD2
V: TRBV10-3
size: many

CDR3: CASSLVLLGIEGANTGELFF
DNA: TGTGCCAGCAGCTTAGTCCTCTTGGGGATTGAAGGCGCGAACACCGGGGAGCTGTTTTTT
J: TRBJ2-2
D: NA
V: TRBV7-6
size: NA

CDR3: CASSYSKVVGEKLFF
DNA: TGTGCCAGCAGTTACTCTAAGGTCGTTGGTGAAAAACTGTTTTTT
J: TRBJ1-4
D: NA
V: TRBV6-5
size: many

CDR3: CASSDTGEGYEQYF
DNA: TGTGCCAGCAGTGATACAGGGGAGGGCTACGAGCAGTACTTC
J: TRBJ2-7
D: NA
V: TRBV28
size: NA

CDR3: CASTSPAGGLYEQYF
DNA: TGTGCCAGCACCTCCCCAGCGGGTGGACTCTACGAGCAGTACTTC
J: TRBJ2-7
D: NA
V: TRBV28
size: many

CDR3: CASSFTAGRDSYEQYF
DNA: TGTGCCAGCAGCTTTACAGCGGGGAGGGACTCCTACGAGCAGTACTTC
J: TRBJ2-7
D: TRBD2
V: TRBV12-3/TRBV12-4
size: many

CDR3: CASSSGLNTIYF
DNA: TGTGCCAGCAGTTCTGGGTTGAACACCATATATTTT
J: TRBJ1-3
D: NA
V: TRBV12-3/TRBV12-4
size: many

CDR3: CASTSWGQGREPQHF
DNA: TGTGCCAGCACCTCTTGGGGACAGGGACGAGAGCCCCAGCATTTT
J: TRBJ1-5
D: TRBD1
V: TRBV28
size: many

CDR3: CASSVASNTEAFF
DNA: TGTGCCAGCAGCGTAGCTAGCAACACTGAAGCTTTCTTT
J: TRBJ1-1
D: NA
V: TRBV9
size: NA

CDR3: CASNILAGVVPGQFF
DNA: TGTGCCAGCAACATACTAGCGGGGGTCGTTCCCGGTCAGTTCTTC
J: TRBJ2-1
D: TRBD2
V: TRBV4-2
size: many

CDR3: CASSRTGGMETQYF
DNA: TGTGCCAGCAGCCGGACAGGGGGCATGGAGACCCAGTACTTC
J: TRBJ2-5
D: TRBD1
V: TRBV14
size: many

CDR3: CASSLARSGGATDTQYF
DNA: TGTGCCAGCAGCTTAGCGAGGAGCGGGGGGGCCACAGATACGCAGTATTTT
J: TRBJ2-3
D: TRBD2
V: TRBV7-2
size: many

CDR3: CASLRRPQETQYF
DNA: TGTGCCAGCCTGAGACGGCCCCAAGAGACCCAGTACTTC
J: TRBJ2-5
D: NA
V: TRBV11-3
size: NA

CDR3: CASSQEGGGGWTEAFF
DNA: TGTGCCAGCAGCCAAGAAGGGGGCGGGGGTTGGACTGAAGCTTTCTTT
J: TRBJ1-1
D: TRBD1
V: TRBV3-1
size: few

CDR3: CASSSTRYYEQYF
DNA: TGTGCCAGCAGTTCCACGAGGTACTACGAGCAGTACTTC
J: TRBJ2-7
D: NA
V: TRBV6-5
size: many

CDR3: CASSTGTSGRGYYNEQFF
DNA: TGTGCCAGCAGCACTGGGACTAGCGGGAGAGGGTACTACAATGAGCAGTTCTTC
J: TRBJ2-1
D: TRBD2
V: TRBV11-2
size: NA

CDR3: CASSNAGRFNQPQHF
DNA: TGTGCCAGTAGTAACGCAGGCCGATTCAATCAGCCCCAGCATTTT
J: TRBJ1-5
D: NA
V: TRBV19
size: NA

CDR3: CASSESSGGTGELFF
DNA: TGCGCCAGCAGTGAGTCTTCGGGCGGAACCGGGGAGCTGTTTTTT
J: TRBJ2-2
D: NA
V: TRBV10-2
size: many

CDR3: CASSVGGISYNEQFF
DNA: TGTGCCAGCAGCGTAGGTGGGATCTCCTACAATGAGCAGTTCTTC
J: TRBJ2-1
D: NA
V: TRBV9
size: many

CDR3: CASNVIGVHTDTQYF
DNA: TGCGCCAGCAATGTGATCGGGGTACACACAGATACGCAGTATTTT
J: TRBJ2-3
D: NA
V: TRBV10-2
size: many

CDR3: CASSLLRGSNTGELFF
DNA: TGCGCCAGCAGCTTGTTGCGGGGGTCGAACACCGGGGAGCTGTTTTTT
J: TRBJ2-2
D: TRBD2
V: TRBV5-1
size: many

CDR3: CASSFDDRAQETQYF
DNA: TGTGCCAGCAGTTTTGATGACAGGGCTCAAGAGACCCAGTACTTC
J: TRBJ2-5
D: TRBD1
V: TRBV28
size: NA

CDR3: CASSLTIGLAGTGELFF
DNA: TGTGCCAGCAGCTTAACGATAGGACTAGCGGGCACCGGGGAGCTGTTTTTT
J: TRBJ2-2
D: TRBD2
V: TRBV7-3
size: NA

CDR3: CASSLTSFTGEQYF
DNA: TGTGCCAGCAGCTTAACCAGTTTCACGGGGGAGCAGTACTTC
J: TRBJ2-7
D: NA
V: TRBV7-2
size: few

CDR3: CASSTESSGNTIYF
DNA: TGTGCCAGCAGCACAGAGAGCTCTGGAAACACCATATATTTT
J: TRBJ1-3
D: NA
V: TRBV6-2/TRBV6-3
size: many

CDR3: CASSSTGGKFQPQHF
DNA: TGTGCCAGCAGTTCCACAGGGGGGAAATTTCAGCCCCAGCATTTT
J: TRBJ1-5
D: TRBD1
V: TRBV6-5
size: many

CDR3: CSAGPRRVLNTEAFF
DNA: TGCAGTGCTGGGCCAAGACGGGTTTTGAACACTGAAGCTTTCTTT
J: TRBJ1-1
D: NA
V: TRBV20-1
size: few

CDR3: CTHNYGYTF
DNA: TGCACTCATAACTATGGCTACACCTTC
J: TRBJ1-2
D: NA
V: TRBV29-1
size: many

CDR3: CASSTIAGGTLYTDTQYF
DNA: TGTGCCAGCAGCACGATAGCGGGAGGAACCTTATACACAGATACGCAGTATTTT
J: TRBJ2-3
D: TRBD2
V: TRBV11-2
size: NA

CDR3: CSASRQAPSYEQYF
DNA: TGCAGCGCGTCACGACAGGCTCCCTCCTACGAGCAGTACTTC
J: TRBJ2-7
D: NA
V: TRBV29-1
size: many

CDR3: CASSLDFVTGNTGELFF
DNA: TGTGCCAGCAGCTTAGATTTCGTGACAGGGAACACCGGGGAGCTGTTTTTT
J: TRBJ2-2
D: NA
V: TRBV7-9
size: many

CDR3: CASSSFRTEAFF
DNA: TGTGCCAGCAGCTCCTTCCGGACTGAAGCTTTCTTT
J: TRBJ1-1
D: NA
V: TRBV5-5
size: many

CDR3: CASSQDRWALSGANVLTF
DNA: TGCGCCAGCAGCCAAGATCGGTGGGCGCTCTCTGGGGCCAACGTCCTGACTTTC
J: TRBJ2-6
D: NA
V: TRBV4-3
size: few

CDR3: CASSRGLASNEQFF
DNA: TGCGCCAGCAGCCGGGGACTAGCGTCAAATGAGCAGTTCTTC
J: TRBJ2-1
D: TRBD2
V: TRBV5-1
size: many

CDR3: CASSQDLGGPSYEQYF
DNA: TGTGCCAGCAGCCAAGATCTGGGGGGCCCCTCCTACGAGCAGTACTTC
J: TRBJ2-7
D: NA
V: TRBV3-1
size: many

CDR3: CASSYPGTGGSQPQHF
DNA: TGTGCCAGCAGTTACCCTGGGACAGGGGGCAGTCAGCCCCAGCATTTT
J: TRBJ1-5
D: TRBD1
V: TRBV6-5
size: NA

CDR3: CASSTQGAYGYTF
DNA: TGTGCCAGCAGTACCCAGGGCGCGTATGGCTACACCTTC
J: TRBJ1-2
D: NA
V: TRBV12-3/TRBV12-4
size: NA

CDR3: CASSPANYNEQFF
DNA: TGTGCCAGCAGCCCGGCCAATTACAATGAGCAGTTCTTC
J: TRBJ2-1
D: NA
V: TRBV12-3/TRBV12-4
size: many

CDR3: CSARTPKGTDTQYF
DNA: TGCAGTGCTAGGACACCGAAGGGCACAGATACGCAGTATTTT
J: TRBJ2-3
D: NA
V: TRBV20-1
size: few

CDR3: CASSQGDYGDTQYF
DNA: TGTGCCAGCAGCCAGGGGGACTATGGAGATACGCAGTATTTT
J: TRBJ2-3
D: TRBD2
V: TRBV3-1
size: many

CDR3: CASSLPLLAYEQYF
DNA: TGTGCCAGCAGTTTACCGCTGCTAGCCTACGAGCAGTACTTC
J: TRBJ2-7
D: NA
V: TRBV28
size: many

CDR3: CAWSAFRVQETQYF
DNA: TGTGCCTGGAGTGCCTTCCGGGTCCAAGAGACCCAGTACTTC
J: TRBJ2-5
D: NA
V: TRBV30
size: few